The 25 T cell receptor beta chains given below trace back to one sample, sequenced in a study of T-cell memory formation after mild COVID-19. TCRdb fed the 5' RACE reads into MiXCR, producing one record per CDR3 protein. Of hundreds of thousands of distinct CDR3 sequences listed, 15% to 20% were seen once; the top ten hold 20% to 25%. The material sequenced was PBMCs or a T cell subset sorted from them (not recorded which). The receptors shown here come from a man aged 18 to 29 who had mild COVID-19 (a few samples of this study predate the infection). Cell type and time point are not known.

This rearrangement joins TRBV3-1 to TRBJ2-2, with D unresolved. The germline gives CDR1 LGHDT, CDR2 YNNKEL (reference sequence). The CDR3 spans 13 residues. Trimming took off 6 bases at V and 6 bases at J, with 11 bases between the two ends. The CDR3: CASSRVAPGELFF. The CDR3 DNA is TGTGCCAGCAGTCGGGTTGCCCCCGGGGAGCTGTTTTTT.

This rearrangement joins TRBV10-3 to TRBJ2-7; TRBD1 matches 9 bases. With V trimmed by 10 bases and J by 5 bases, 9 bases remained unmatched. The germline V gene has CDR1 ENHRY and CDR2 SYGVKD. This CDR3 contains 13 residues. Here the CDR3 DNA reads TGTGCCACCGAGGGGACAGGGCTCAACGAGCAGTACTTC. Translated: CATEGTGLNEQYF.

This clonotype came up a few times. The chain carries TRBV7-3 and TRBJ2-1, with D uncertain. Between the trimmed V and J ends, which lost 4 bases and 6 bases, there was a span of 13 bases. This CDR3 spans 14 amino acids. The germline CDR1 and CDR2 sequences are SGHTA and FQGTGA. The CDR3 DNA reads as TGTGCCAGCAGCTCCGAGCCTTCGAGCAATGAGCAGTTCTTC. This codes for CASSSEPSSNEQFF.

This clonotype appeared many times. This chain uses TRBV12-3 or TRBV12-4 with TRBJ2-3, with 8 positions matching TRBD1. V was clipped by 1 base and J by 5 bases; unmatched bases: 8. The CDR3 is 16 residues long. DNA for the CDR3: TGTGCCAGCAGTTTAGTGTCCACAGGGGGTAGAGATACGCAGTATTTT. It specifies CASSLVSTGGRDTQYF.

This clonotype was detected only a few times. V gene TRBV5-1 combines with J gene TRBJ2-7; D possibly corresponds to TRBD1 (6 bases). The V gene lost 2 bases and the J gene lost 0 bases, with 15 bases spanning the gap. The length of the CDR3 is 16 residues. Germline assignment: CDR1 SGHRS and CDR2 YFSETQ. CDR3 nucleotides: TGCGCCAGCAGCTTCGAATCCGACAGGCTCTCCTACGAGCAGTACTTC. It translates to CASSFESDRLSYEQYF.

This rearrangement joins TRBV7-6 to TRBJ2-1; 12 nucleotides match TRBD2. The CDR3 has 17 amino acids. CDR1 is SGHVS, CDR2 FNYEAQ, per germline. The V segment lost 5 bases and the J segment 3 bases; nucleotides outside the gene matches: 8. The CDR3 spells CASSRRLAGANYNEQFF. The CDR3 DNA reads TGTGCCAGCAGCCGAAGACTAGCGGGGGCTAACTACAATGAGCAGTTCTTC.

The chain uses TRBV20-1 and TRBJ2-3; the D gene is possibly TRBD2 (5 bases). Trimming pared 0 bases from V and 6 bases from J, leaving 7 bases between. Germline V CDR1 and CDR2: DFQATT, SNEGSKA (reference sequence). The CDR3 extends over 12 amino acids. Written as DNA, the CDR3 is TGCAGTGCTAGAGATACGGGGGATACGCAGTATTTT. Amino acid sequence: CSARDTGDTQYF.

This clonotype has more than one count but fewer than ten. This chain joins TRBV10-3 and TRBJ2-7; the match to TRBD1 covers 8 bases. Germline CDR1 ENHRY, CDR2 SYGVKD. V lost 10 bases, J lost 2 bases, and 4 bases stayed unmatched. CDR3 length: 12 residues. The CDR3 coding sequence is TGTGCCACCAGGACAGGGACCTACGAGCAGTACTTC. Residues: CATRTGTYEQYF.

This clonotype was recorded at least ten times. This chain connects TRBV7-9 to TRBJ2-7; TRBD1 matches 7 bases. Losses at the gene ends were 5 bases for V and 4 bases for J; bases not matched to a gene: 5. CDR1 is SEHNR, CDR2 FQNEAQ, per germline (reference sequence). This CDR3 has 13 amino acids. CDR3: CASSPPTGYEQYF. The CDR3, as DNA: TGTGCCAGCAGCCCACCGACAGGGTACGAGCAGTACTTC.

The chain is built from TRBV6-4 and TRBJ2-1, with 12 bases identical to TRBD2. The V segment lost 6 bases and the J segment 6 bases; nucleotides outside the gene matches: 3. The V gene's germline CDR1 is MRHNA and CDR2 SNTAGT. The CDR3 loop spans 14 amino acids. The CDR3 DNA is TGTGCCAGCAGCCCTAGCGGGGGGGCCAATGAGCAGTTCTTC. This encodes CASSPSGGANEQFF.

This clonotype was recorded a few times. The gene calls are TRBV4-3 and TRBJ1-1; TRBD1 is a possible D gene (6 bases). The length of the CDR3 is 16 residues. CDR1 and CDR2 (germline): LGHNA, YSLEER. V lost 4 bases and J 0 bases, leaving 15 bases between the germline ends. DNA of the CDR3: TGCGCCAGCAGCCTGGGGGCAGGGCGACTGAACACTGAAGCTTTCTTT. As protein: CASSLGAGRLNTEAFF.

The chain is built from TRBV6-5 and TRBJ2-3, with 7 bases aligning to TRBD2. CDR1 and CDR2 from the germline V gene are MNHEY and SVGAGI. CDR3 length: 17 amino acids. Trimming cost V 6 bases and J 6 bases; bases outside gene matches: 18. The CDR3, as DNA: TGTGCCAGCAGCCTAGGATCTCCGGGGGGTTACACCGATACGCAGTATTTT. It is translated as CASSLGSPGGYTDTQYF.

V usage is TRBV5-6 and J usage is TRBJ2-7, with a weak D call TRBD2 (6 bases). In germline, CDR1 is SGHDT, CDR2 YYEEEE. The CDR3 runs 11 residues. The V gene lost 7 bases and the J gene lost 6 bases, with 11 bases spanning the gap. The CDR3 DNA sequence: TGTGCCAGCCTGAGGCGGGGCGAGCAGTACTTC. Translated, it gives CASLRRGEQYF. Using reference TRBV5-6 and TRBJ2-7 for the parts outside the CDR3, the full variable domain is DAGVTQSPTHLIKTRGQQVTLRCSPKSGHDTVSWYQQALGQGPQFIFQYYEEEERQRGNFPDRFSGHQFPNYSSELNVNALLLGDSALYLCASLRRGEQYFGPGTRLTVT.

On this clonotype itself: One junction end disagrees with the germline gene, perhaps due to a read error. V gene TRBV5-1 combines with J gene TRBJ2-1; D possibly corresponds to TRBD2 (6 bases). Germline-derived CDR1 and CDR2 are SGHRS and YFSETQ. The CDR3 has 15 amino acids. This CDR3 reads CASSLGPETRDEQLF. As DNA, the CDR3 is TGCGCCAGCAGCTTGGGGCCAGAGACTAGGGATGAGCAGTTATTC.

The V and J genes are TRBV18 and TRBJ1-2; D unclear. CDR1 is KGHSH, CDR2 LQKENI, per germline. This CDR3 region has 15 residues. Trimming pared 4 bases from V and 1 base from J, leaving 13 bases between. The CDR3 DNA is TGTGCCAGCTCACTAGGTGCACGTCTTAACTATGGCTACACCTTC. Translating gives CASSLGARLNYGYTF. Together with reference TRBV18 and TRBJ1-2, the CDR3 gives the full variable domain: NAGVMQNPRHLVRRRGQEARLRCSPMKGHSHVYWYRQLPEEGLKFMVYLQKENIIDESGMPKERFSAEFPKEGPSILRIQQVVRGDSAAYFCASSLGARLNYGYTFGSGTRLTVV.

V is TRBV18 and J is TRBJ2-5, with 9 bases aligning to TRBD1. The CDR3 runs to 16 residues. CDR1 and CDR2 from the germline V gene are KGHSH and LQKENI. The trim removed 6 bases at V and 3 bases at J, leaving 11 bases unmatched. The CDR3 nucleotides read TGTGCCAGCTCCCGGACCCAGGACAGGGGCGAAGAGACCCAGTACTTC. Protein sequence: CASSRTQDRGEETQYF.

A few counts support this clonotype. The genes are TRBV7-2 and TRBJ2-3; D is possibly TRBD2 (7 bases). This CDR3 contains 14 residues. CDR1 SGHTA and CDR2 FQGNSA come from the germline V gene. Between the trimmed V and J ends, which lost 6 bases and 2 bases, there was a span of 12 bases. This CDR3 is CASRGGLFTDTQYF. The CDR3 DNA reads as TGTGCCAGCAGGGGGGGGCTCTTCACAGATACGCAGTATTTT.

A few counts support this clonotype. The genes are TRBV7-9 and TRBJ1-1, with 8 nucleotides matching TRBD1. Germline loops: CDR1 SEHNR, CDR2 FQNEAQ (reference sequence). The CDR3 loop spans 15 amino acids. With V trimmed by 4 bases and J by 4 bases, 8 bases remained unmatched. CDR3 protein: CASSSWTGRGTEAFF. CDR3 nucleotides: TGTGCCAGCAGCTCCTGGACAGGGAGGGGCACTGAAGCTTTCTTT.

This clonotype was seen a handful of times. V usage is TRBV7-6 and J usage is TRBJ1-1; D is ambiguous. This CDR3 contains 15 residues. The V gene lost 2 bases and the J gene lost 1 base, with 11 bases spanning the gap. Per germline, CDR1 SGHVS and CDR2 FNYEAQ. The CDR3 DNA sequence: TGTGCCAGCAGCTTAATAGCGGGCGGGAACACTGAAGCTTTCTTT. This sequence encodes CASSLIAGGNTEAFF. Combining the CDR3 with reference TRBV7-6 and TRBJ1-1 gives the whole variable domain GAGVSQSPRYKVTKRGQDVALRCDPISGHVSLYWYRQALGQGPEFLTYFNYEAQQDKSGLPNDRFSAERPEGSISTLTIQRTEQRDSAMYRCASSLIAGGNTEAFFGQGTRLTVV.

CDR3 coding DNA: TGCGCCAGCAGCCCTAGAGCGGGGGGGCATGAGGAGACCCAGTACTTC. This sequence encodes CASSPRAGGHEETQYF. V is TRBV5-1 and J is TRBJ2-5; 10 nucleotides match TRBD2. Germline trimming cut 4 bases from V and 5 bases from J; bases unmatched to any gene: 11. CDR1 SGHRS and CDR2 YFSETQ come from the germline V gene. The CDR3 contains 16 residues.

This clonotype was counted a few times. The chain carries TRBV5-1 and TRBJ1-1; D perhaps matches TRBD1 (6 bases). With 0 bases removed from V and 0 bases from J, the gap between germline ends came to 12 bases. Germline values: CDR1 SGHRS, CDR2 YFSETQ. This CDR3 spans 16 amino acids. In nucleotides, the CDR3 is TGCGCCAGCAGCTTGGTATTCCAGGGGATGAACACTGAAGCTTTCTTT. This codes for CASSLVFQGMNTEAFF. The variable domain in full, completed from reference TRBV5-1 and TRBJ1-1, reads KAGVTQTPRYLIKTRGQQVTLSCSPISGHRSVSWYQQTPGQGLQFLFEYFSETQRNKGNFPGRFSGRQFSNSRSEMNVSTLELGDSALYLCASSLVFQGMNTEAFFGQGTRLTVV.

J is TRBJ2-2 and V is TRBV7-2; TRBD2 is a possible D gene (5 bases). Germline values: CDR1 SGHTA, CDR2 FQGNSA. V was pared by 1 base and J by 5 bases, with 14 bases between. The CDR3 length is 16 residues. This CDR3 is CASSLGRLDLTGELFF. CDR3 DNA sequence: TGTGCCAGCAGCTTAGGGAGGCTTGACTTGACCGGGGAGCTGTTTTTT.

The rearrangement links TRBV10-3 to TRBJ2-7; D is perhaps TRBD2 (6 bases). Looked up from germline, CDR1 is ENHRY and CDR2 is SYGVKD. V gave up 4 bases and J gave up 5 bases, with 18 bases separating them. The CDR3 is 15 residues long. The CDR3 loop reads CAISAQAAASDEQYF. The CDR3 region has the DNA TGTGCCATCAGTGCCCAGGCAGCCGCTAGCGACGAGCAGTACTTC.

The CDR3: CASSLEARGATDTQYF. The CDR3 DNA reads as TGCGCCAGCAGCTTGGAAGCGCGGGGGGCCACAGATACGCAGTATTTT. The chain has TRBV5-1 and TRBJ2-3, with 8 bases lining up with TRBD2. The CDR3 loop spans 16 amino acids. Germline values: CDR1 SGHRS, CDR2 YFSETQ. The V and J ends lost 0 bases and 2 bases, in that order; junction bases with no gene match: 5. Based on the CDR3 plus reference TRBV5-1 and TRBJ2-3, the full variable domain is KAGVTQTPRYLIKTRGQQVTLSCSPISGHRSVSWYQQTPGQGLQFLFEYFSETQRNKGNFPGRFSGRQFSNSRSEMNVSTLELGDSALYLCASSLEARGATDTQYFGPGTRLTVL.

This clonotype was seen only a few times. V and J are TRBV29-1 and TRBJ2-2; 12 nucleotides line up with TRBD1. The CDR3 runs to 14 residues. From germline, CDR1 is SQVTM and CDR2 ANQGSEA. V was clipped by 3 bases and J by 6 bases; unmatched bases: 2. CDR3 region: CSVEGQGAAGELFF. The DNA of the CDR3 is TGCAGCGTTGAGGGACAGGGGGCAGCCGGGGAGCTGTTTTTT.